The rows below give T cell receptor beta chains drawn from one sample of a study of identical twins. Using its own MiXCR run on the 5' RACE reads, TCRdb lists one record per CDR3 protein. Among approximately 1.8 million distinct CDR3 sequences, roughly a third were seen once, and the ten largest hold approximately 0.29%. Source material: cord blood. Receptors were obtained from a newborn girl in good health. The CDR3 runs from the conserved cysteine through the conserved F or W. A D gene is named only where the DNA matches it firmly. The listing skips clone size in some rows; elsewhere it reads once, few, many or a size class.

.,TRBV5-4,TRBJ2-1,.,CASSLWSNSYNEQFF,TGTGCCAGCAGCTTGTGGAGTAACTCCTACAATGAGCAGTTCTTC
few,TRBV27,TRBJ2-3,.,CASSLGATRTDTQYF,TGTGCCAGCAGTTTAGGGGCTACGCGCACAGATACGCAGTATTTT
.,TRBV28,TRBJ1-5,.,CASNLLGAQPQHF,TGTGCCAGCAACCTCTTGGGGGCCCAGCCCCAGCATTTT
many,TRBV9,TRBJ1-2,.,CASRRGNYGYTF,TGTGCCAGCAGGCGGGGAAACTATGGCTACACCTTC
.,TRBV5-1,TRBJ2-1,.,CASSLGFLVTYNEQFF,TGCGCCAGCAGCCTAGGTTTCCTAGTGACCTACAATGAGCAGTTCTTC
.,TRBV12-3/TRBV12-4,TRBJ2-1,TRBD2,CASSLSGVEYNEQFF,TGTGCCAGCAGCTTAAGCGGGGTGGAGTACAATGAGCAGTTCTTC
.,TRBV3-1,TRBJ1-2,.,CASSQGSGVGYGYTF,TGTGCCAGCAGCCAAGGCTCAGGGGTAGGCTATGGCTACACCTTC
.,TRBV20-1,TRBJ1-2,.,CSPRESYHGYTF,TGCAGCCCGAGGGAGAGTTACCATGGCTACACCTTC
.,TRBV20-1,TRBJ2-7,TRBD1,CSARAGDSPSYEQYF,TGCAGTGCTAGAGCCGGGGACAGTCCCTCCTACGAGCAGTACTTC
.,TRBV24-1,TRBJ2-1,TRBD2,CATSDWTSAHNEQFF,TGTGCCACCAGTGATTGGACTAGCGCCCACAATGAGCAGTTCTTC
.,TRBV5-1,TRBJ2-7,TRBD2,CASSLEVSGRAEQYF,TGCGCCAGCAGCTTGGAAGTTAGCGGGAGGGCCGAGCAGTACTTC
.,TRBV3-1,TRBJ1-1,.,CASSQDPTGTEAFF,TGTGCCAGCAGCCAAGATCCGACGGGGACTGAAGCTTTCTTT
many,TRBV4-1,TRBJ2-1,TRBD2,CASSQVKAGVPYNEQFF,TGCGCCAGCAGCCAAGTGAAAGCGGGAGTACCCTACAATGAGCAGTTCTTC
few,TRBV5-1,TRBJ2-1,TRBD2,CASSLGFSSGYNEQFF,TGCGCCAGCAGCTTGGGTTTTTCTAGCGGATACAATGAGCAGTTCTTC
few,TRBV24-1,TRBJ2-1,TRBD2,CATSPRWLAGRSYNEQFF,TGTGCCACCAGTCCCCGTTGGCTAGCGGGAAGATCCTACAATGAGCAGTTCTTC
.,TRBV20-1,TRBJ1-4,.,CSAAKQGGVEKLFF,TGCAGTGCTGCAAAACAGGGAGGCGTTGAAAAACTGTTTTTT
.,TRBV3-1,TRBJ1-1,TRBD1,CASSQGQGRRNTEAFF,TGTGCCAGCAGCCAAGGACAGGGGAGAAGGAACACTGAAGCTTTCTTT
many,TRBV7-2,TRBJ2-3,.,CASTISPSSTDTQYF,TGTGCCAGCACCATAAGCCCGTCTAGCACAGATACGCAGTATTTT
many,TRBV29-1,TRBJ1-4,TRBD1,CSVGTQGNEKLFF,TGCAGCGTCGGCACACAGGGGAATGAAAAACTGTTTTTT
.,TRBV27,TRBJ1-5,.,CASTLSLYARRPQHF,TGTGCCAGCACCTTATCCTTATATGCTCGAAGGCCCCAGCATTTT
.,TRBV4-2,TRBJ2-3,TRBD2,CASSPSGRNTDTQYF,TGTGCCAGCAGCCCTAGCGGGAGGAACACAGATACGCAGTATTTT
few,TRBV3-1,TRBJ2-3,.,CASSQAGGTTSTDTQYF,TGTGCCAGCAGCCAAGCGGGGGGCACTACTAGCACAGATACGCAGTATTTT
.,TRBV28,TRBJ1-5,.,CASSFAALGSNQPQHF,TGTGCCAGCAGTTTTGCGGCTCTGGGGAGCAATCAGCCCCAGCATTTT
.,TRBV29-1,TRBJ1-2,.,CSVEAGGSNYGYTF,TGCAGCGTTGAAGCCGGGGGATCTAACTATGGCTACACCTTC
few,TRBV24-1,TRBJ2-1,.,CATSAGRGIYNEQFF,TGTGCCACCAGTGCGGGCAGGGGAATCTACAATGAGCAGTTCTTC
few,TRBV5-1,TRBJ2-7,.,CASSLNPGPSYEQYF,TGCGCCAGCAGCTTGAATCCGGGACCCTCCTACGAGCAGTACTTC
many,TRBV12-3/TRBV12-4,TRBJ1-4,.,CASSSGNEKLFF,TGTGCCAGCAGTTCCGGTAATGAAAAACTGTTTTTT
many,TRBV6-1,TRBJ1-2,.,CASSELIGTSNYGYTF,TGTGCCAGCAGTGAATTGATTGGGACCTCTAACTATGGCTACACCTTC
.,TRBV7-2,TRBJ2-1,.,CASSLGGGYSYNEQFF,TGTGCCAGCAGCTTAGGGGGCGGCTACTCCTACAATGAGCAGTTCTTC
few,TRBV6-5,TRBJ1-6,.,CASSYSLGGSYNSPLHF,TGTGCCAGCAGTTACTCTTTGGGGGGCTCCTATAATTCACCCCTCCACTTT
.,TRBV20-1,TRBJ2-3,.,CSAHRPSDTQYF,TGCAGTGCCCACCGGCCATCGGATACGCAGTATTTT
few,TRBV4-1,TRBJ2-5,.,CASSQVPQLGQETQYF,TGCGCCAGCAGCCAAGTCCCCCAACTAGGGCAAGAGACCCAGTACTTC
.,TRBV11-2,TRBJ1-4,.,CASNGFTGEKLFF,TGTGCCAGCAACGGATTCACCGGGGAAAAACTGTTTTTT
.,TRBV20-1,TRBJ2-5,TRBD2,CSAKGTSKETQYF,TGCAGTGCTAAGGGGACTAGCAAAGAGACCCAGTACTTC
.,TRBV25-1,TRBJ2-5,TRBD2,CASSESGTSVKRETQYF,TGTGCCAGCAGTGAATCGGGGACTAGCGTCAAACGAGAGACCCAGTACTTC
.,TRBV28,TRBJ1-5,.,CASSPTRDLITSWGQPQHF,TGTGCCAGCAGTCCCACCCGGGACCTAATCACTTCGTGGGGTCAGCCCCAGCATTTT
few,TRBV7-9,TRBJ2-3,TRBD2,CASSFVRPAGTDTQYF,TGTGCCAGCAGCTTCGTTCGTCCAGCGGGAACAGATACGCAGTATTTT
.,TRBV9,TRBJ1-1,.,CASSVAGRTANTEAFF,TGTGCCAGCAGCGTAGCGGGTAGGACCGCAAACACTGAAGCTTTCTTT
.,TRBV20-1,TRBJ2-7,.,CSAKRPGLNYEQYF,TGCAGTGCTAAACGTCCAGGGTTAAACTACGAGCAGTACTTC
few,TRBV20-1,TRBJ2-1,TRBD2,CSARALTSGSRNEQFF,TGCAGTGCTAGAGCCCTGACTAGCGGGAGTCGAAATGAGCAGTTCTTC